This T cell receptor (beta chain) came from a study of early T cells in non-severe SARS-CoV-2 infection. The table lists this clonotype with a few counts. The ends were cut back, 3 bases at V and 2 bases at J, with 14 bases in the middle. CDR3 length equals 16 residues. The germline CDR1 and CDR2 sequences are PRHDT and FYEKMQ (reference sequence). TCRdb reprocessed the 5' RACE reads with MiXCR, giving one entry per CDR3 protein. The data contain about 69,000 distinct CDR3 sequences, 8.5% to 10% of them singletons. The receptor was isolated from an adult who was a healthcare worker with PCR-confirmed SARS-CoV-2 infection or an uninfected control (not recorded which). The sample consisted of whole blood. This chain joins TRBV13 and TRBJ2-1; D remains unclear. The CDR3 DNA is TGTGCCAGCAGCTTGACTGAGGACCGCCCCTACAATGAGCAGTTCTTC. Translation gives CASSLTEDRPYNEQFF.